This is a list of T cell receptor beta chains from one sample in a study of shared T cell receptors in the human thymus. Only in-frame clones appear in the TCRdb table, and some are missing; sequencing was by immunoSEQ multiplex PCR. This table has about 730,000 clones, 80% to 90% appearing once. These data were also reused for a study on human thymus T cells.

Sequenced: thymocytes. The origin of the receptors is a girl less than two years old with a congenital heart defect. CDR3s include the opening cysteine and the closing phenylalanine or tryptophan. The order of the fields is D gene, V gene, clone size, J gene, CDR3 protein, CDR3 DNA. A D gene is named only where the DNA matches it firmly. Not every row has a clone size; where given, it reads once, few, many or a size class.

D: .
V: TRBV4-1
size: once
J: TRBJ2-1
CDR3: CASSHRQISGSYNEQFF
DNA: TGCGCCAGCAGCCACCGACAGATTTCGGGCTCCTACAATGAGCAGTTCTTC

D: .
V: TRBV7-9
size: .
J: TRBJ1-2
CDR3: CASAVGPAYGYTF
DNA: TGTGCCAGCGCGGTGGGGCCGGCCTATGGCTACACCTTC

D: TRBD1
V: TRBV6-1
size: .
J: TRBJ1-2
CDR3: CASSARTGGNGYTF
DNA: TGTGCCAGCAGTGCCCGGACAGGGGGGAATGGCTACACCTTC

D: .
V: TRBV2
size: .
J: TRBJ2-1
CDR3: CANGTHNEQFF
DNA: TGTGCCAACGGGACTCATAATGAGCAGTTCTTC

D: .
V: TRBV19
size: .
J: TRBJ1-1
CDR3: CASSRGQNTEAFF
DNA: TGTGCCAGTAGTCGGGGACAGAACACTGAAGCTTTCTTT

D: .
V: TRBV14
size: .
J: TRBJ1-2
CDR3: CASSQNRPGHPIPNYGYTF
DNA: TGTGCCAGCAGCCAAAACCGGCCGGGACACCCCATTCCTAACTATGGCTACACCTTC

D: TRBD1
V: TRBV4-2
size: .
J: TRBJ2-1
CDR3: CASSQDLIRVVEQGYNEQFF
DNA: TGTGCCAGCAGCCAAGATCTCATCCGTGTTGTCGAACAGGGGTACAATGAGCAGTTCTTC

D: TRBD1
V: TRBV6-4
size: .
J: TRBJ1-1
CDR3: CASSRFGTGPNTEAFF
DNA: TGTGCCAGCAGTAGGTTCGGGACAGGGCCGAACACTGAAGCTTTCTTT

D: TRBD1
V: TRBV28
size: .
J: TRBJ1-1
CDR3: CASSLTPGQGARNTEAFF
DNA: TGTGCCAGCAGTCTAACCCCGGGACAGGGGGCGCGGAACACTGAAGCTTTCTTT

D: TRBD1
V: TRBV5-1
size: .
J: TRBJ2-7
CDR3: CASSLTKDRGAYYEQYF
DNA: TGCGCCAGCAGCTTGACCAAGGACAGGGGGGCCTACTACGAGCAGTACTTC

D: .
V: TRBV6-1
size: few
J: TRBJ2-4
CDR3: CASSDDILAKNIQYF
DNA: TGTGCCAGCAGCGATGACATCCTAGCCAAAAACATTCAGTACTTC

D: .
V: TRBV5-6
size: .
J: TRBJ1-2
CDR3: CARLRGYHGYTF
DNA: TGTGCCAGGCTCCGAGGGTACCATGGCTACACCTTC

D: TRBD1
V: TRBV4-1
size: .
J: TRBJ2-2
CDR3: CASSQSGRDRGPGTGELFF
DNA: TGCGCCAGCAGCCAGTCCGGTCGGGACAGGGGGCCGGGGACCGGGGAGCTGTTTTTT

D: TRBD2
V: TRBV2
size: .
J: TRBJ2-3
CDR3: CASSGDYHTDTQYF
DNA: TGTGCCAGCAGTGGGGACTATCACACAGATACGCAGTATTTT

D: TRBD1
V: TRBV25-1
size: .
J: TRBJ2-7
CDR3: CASRPGQTTYEQYF
DNA: TGTGCCAGCAGACCGGGACAGACCACCTACGAGCAGTACTTC

D: .
V: TRBV6-5
size: .
J: TRBJ2-5
CDR3: CASSYTGGQETQYF
DNA: TGTGCCAGCAGTTACACCGGGGGCCAAGAGACCCAGTACTTC

D: .
V: TRBV2
size: once
J: TRBJ1-5
CDR3: CASSDPGSNQPQHF
DNA: TGTGCCAGCAGTGATCCAGGTAGCAATCAGCCCCAGCATTTT

D: .
V: TRBV10-3
size: .
J: TRBJ1-6
CDR3: CAITGERNSPLHF
DNA: TGTGCCATCACCGGGGAGCGGAATTCACCCCTCCACTTT

D: .
V: TRBV5-1
size: once
J: TRBJ1-2
CDR3: CASSLEAAGDYGYTF
DNA: TGCGCCAGCAGCTTGGAAGCCGCGGGGGACTATGGCTACACCTTC

D: TRBD1
V: TRBV27
size: .
J: TRBJ1-2
CDR3: CASSYDRGGGWRGDGYTF
DNA: TGTGCCAGCAGTTATGACAGGGGGGGAGGTTGGAGAGGGGATGGCTACACCTTC

D: TRBD1
V: TRBV19
size: once
J: TRBJ1-6
CDR3: CASSIDTRGRGNSPLHF
DNA: TGTGCCAGTAGTATAGACACCAGGGGGCGCGGTAATTCACCCCTCCACTTT

D: .
V: TRBV2
size: .
J: TRBJ2-1
CDR3: CASSVVHPLEFF
DNA: TGTGCCAGCAGTGTGGTACATCCCCTTGAGTTCTTC

D: .
V: TRBV4-1
size: .
J: TRBJ1-1
CDR3: CASSQREVQGTEAFF
DNA: TGCGCCAGCAGCCAAAGAGAGGTCCAGGGAACTGAAGCTTTCTTT

D: .
V: TRBV5-5
size: .
J: TRBJ1-3
CDR3: CASRYDRTSGNTIYF
DNA: TGTGCCAGCAGGTACGACAGGACCTCTGGAAACACCATATATTTT

D: .
V: TRBV7-9
size: once
J: TRBJ1-3
CDR3: CASSFGLGNTIYF
DNA: TGTGCCAGCAGCTTTGGCCTTGGAAACACCATATATTTT